In its sample, the clone carrying this T cell receptor beta chain was seen a few times. In germline, CDR1 is SQVTM, CDR2 ANQGSEA. V was clipped by 8 bases and J by 1 base, with 7 bases between them. This CDR3 spans 11 amino acids. The data originate from a study of identical twins. From the 5' RACE reads, TCRdb called clonotypes with MiXCR, one entry per CDR3 protein. The sample lists around 480,000 distinct CDR3 sequences; over 12% were seen once. The same data also went into a second study, on yellow fever vaccine responses in identical twins.

The chain recombines TRBV29-1 with TRBJ2-3; D could derive from TRBD1 or TRBD2 (5 bases each). The receptor was isolated from a young woman in good health. The sequenced material came from CD4+ T cells sorted from blood. The CDR3 sequence is CSRGGTDTQYF. The CDR3 nucleotides are TGCAGCCGGGGCGGCACAGATACGCAGTATTTT.